This T cell receptor beta chain was found in a study of cytomegalovirus exposure and HLA in healthy donors. Study-level information: The approximately 120 validation repertoires, a later analysis reported, used the same platform as the 550 to 700 repertoires from the first cohort.

Sequencing used immunoSEQ multiplex PCR; TCRdb keeps in-frame clones, though not all of them. The sample lists more than 95,000 clones, roughly 93% occurring once. Study-wide points: Three CMV-associated chains proved CMV antigen-specific in vitro.

As for this clone: Antigen specificity is unknown.

This clonotype was sampled from a woman under 30 in good health and CMV-seronegative. The source material was PBMCs.

For the CDR3, the DNA is TGTGCCACGAAACCGCGGGGGGGTGGTGACGAGCAGTACTTC. Translation gives CATKPRGGGDEQYF. The gene calls are TRBV27 and TRBJ2-7; TRBD2 matches at 9 bases. J lost 5 bases, V lost 10 bases, and 12 bases had no gene match. Germline V gene sequence: CDR1 MNHEY, CDR2 SMNVEV (reference sequence). The CDR3 spans 14 residues.